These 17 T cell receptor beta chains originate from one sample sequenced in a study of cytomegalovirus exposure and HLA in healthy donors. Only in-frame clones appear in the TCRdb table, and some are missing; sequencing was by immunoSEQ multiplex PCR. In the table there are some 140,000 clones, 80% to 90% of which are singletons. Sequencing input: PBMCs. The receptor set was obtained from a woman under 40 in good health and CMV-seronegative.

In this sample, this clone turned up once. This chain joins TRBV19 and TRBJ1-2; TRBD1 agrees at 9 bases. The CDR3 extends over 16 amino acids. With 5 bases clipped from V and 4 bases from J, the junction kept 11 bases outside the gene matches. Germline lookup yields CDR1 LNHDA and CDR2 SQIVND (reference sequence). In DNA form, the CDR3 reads TGTGCCAGTAGTGCCTCCGGGACAGGGATCGGCTATGGCTACACCTTC. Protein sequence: CASSASGTGIGYGYTF.

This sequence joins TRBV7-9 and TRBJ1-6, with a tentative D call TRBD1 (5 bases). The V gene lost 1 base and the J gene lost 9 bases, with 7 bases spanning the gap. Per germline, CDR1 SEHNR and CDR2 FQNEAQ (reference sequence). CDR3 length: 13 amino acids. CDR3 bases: TGTGCCAGCAGCTTAGAAAGGGGTTCACCCCTCCACTTT. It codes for CASSLERGSPLHF. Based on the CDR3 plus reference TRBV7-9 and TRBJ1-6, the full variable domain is DTGVSQNPRHKITKRGQNVTFRCDPISEHNRLYWYRQTLGQGPEFLTYFQNEAQLEKSRLLSDRFSAERPKGSFSTLEIQRTEQGDSAMYLCASSLERGSPLHFGNGTRLTVT.

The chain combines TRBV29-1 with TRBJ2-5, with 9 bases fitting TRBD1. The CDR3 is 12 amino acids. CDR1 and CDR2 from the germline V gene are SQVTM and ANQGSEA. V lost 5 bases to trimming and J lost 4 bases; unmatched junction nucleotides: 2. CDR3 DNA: TGCAGCGTTCCGACAGGGGGAGAGACCCAGTACTTC. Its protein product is CSVPTGGETQYF.

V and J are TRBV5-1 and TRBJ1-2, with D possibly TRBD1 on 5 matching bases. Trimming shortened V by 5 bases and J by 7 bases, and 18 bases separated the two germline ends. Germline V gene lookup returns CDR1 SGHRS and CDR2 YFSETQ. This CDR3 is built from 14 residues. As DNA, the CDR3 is TGCGCCAGCAGAGTTGGGGAGGGGAGGTTTGGCTACACCTTC. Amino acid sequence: CASRVGEGRFGYTF.

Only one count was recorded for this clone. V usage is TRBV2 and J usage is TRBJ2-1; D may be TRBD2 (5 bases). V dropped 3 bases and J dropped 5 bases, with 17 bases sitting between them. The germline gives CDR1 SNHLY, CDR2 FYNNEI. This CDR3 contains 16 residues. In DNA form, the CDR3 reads TGTGCCAGCAGTGATATGTTAAGGTCGGGAAACAATGAGCAGTTCTTC. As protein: CASSDMLRSGNNEQFF.

The CDR3 sequence: CASSLGGTGGNQPQHF. In nucleotides, the CDR3 is TGTGCCAGCAGTTTGGGGGGGACAGGGGGCAATCAGCCCCAGCATTTT. The chain employs TRBV27 and TRBJ1-5; 10 bases are a match to TRBD1. This CDR3 has 16 amino acids. J gave up 2 bases and V 3 bases, and 4 bases lay outside the gene matches. From germline, CDR1 is MNHEY and CDR2 SMNVEV (reference sequence).

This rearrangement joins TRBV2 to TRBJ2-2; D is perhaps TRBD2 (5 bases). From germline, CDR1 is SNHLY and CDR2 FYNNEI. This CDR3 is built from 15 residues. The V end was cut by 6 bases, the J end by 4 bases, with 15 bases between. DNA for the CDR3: TGTGCCAGCAGGCGCAGCGGTACGAGCACCGGGGAGCTGTTTTTT. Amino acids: CASRRSGTSTGELFF.

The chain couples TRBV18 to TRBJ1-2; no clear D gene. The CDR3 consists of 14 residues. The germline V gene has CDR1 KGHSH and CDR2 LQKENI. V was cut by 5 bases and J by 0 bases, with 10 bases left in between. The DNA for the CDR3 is TGTGCCAGCTCAGACCGGGGTGCTAACTATGGCTACACCTTC. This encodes CASSDRGANYGYTF.

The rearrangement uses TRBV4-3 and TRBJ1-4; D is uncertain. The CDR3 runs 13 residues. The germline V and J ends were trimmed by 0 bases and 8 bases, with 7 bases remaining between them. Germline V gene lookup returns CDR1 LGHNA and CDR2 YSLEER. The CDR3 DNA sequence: TGCGCCAGCAGCCAAGACGTAGAAGAAAAACTGTTTTTT. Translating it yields CASSQDVEEKLFF.

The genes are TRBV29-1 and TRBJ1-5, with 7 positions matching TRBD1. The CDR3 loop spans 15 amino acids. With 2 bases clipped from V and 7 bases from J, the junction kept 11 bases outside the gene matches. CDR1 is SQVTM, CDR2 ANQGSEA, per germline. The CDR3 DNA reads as TGCAGCGTTGAATGGGTACAGGGGTTATACCAGCCCCAGCATTTT. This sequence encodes CSVEWVQGLYQPQHF.

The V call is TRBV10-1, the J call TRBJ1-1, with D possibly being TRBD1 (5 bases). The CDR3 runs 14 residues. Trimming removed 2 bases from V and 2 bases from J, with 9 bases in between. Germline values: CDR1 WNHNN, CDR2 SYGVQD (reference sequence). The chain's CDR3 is CASSEAQGNTEAFF. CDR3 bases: TGCGCCAGCAGTGAGGCGCAGGGTAACACTGAAGCTTTCTTT.

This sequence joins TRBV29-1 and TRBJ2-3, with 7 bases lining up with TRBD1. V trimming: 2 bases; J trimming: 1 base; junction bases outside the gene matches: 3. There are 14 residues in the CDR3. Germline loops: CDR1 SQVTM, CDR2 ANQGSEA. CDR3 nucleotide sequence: TGCAGCGTTGAATGGGACAGAGGCACAGATACGCAGTATTTT. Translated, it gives CSVEWDRGTDTQYF.

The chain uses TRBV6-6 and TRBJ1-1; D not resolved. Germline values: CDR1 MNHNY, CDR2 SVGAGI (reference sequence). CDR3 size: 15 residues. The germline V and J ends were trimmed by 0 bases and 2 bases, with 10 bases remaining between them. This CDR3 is CASSYSARLNTEAFF. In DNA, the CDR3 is TGTGCCAGCAGTTACTCGGCCAGATTAAACACTGAAGCTTTCTTT.

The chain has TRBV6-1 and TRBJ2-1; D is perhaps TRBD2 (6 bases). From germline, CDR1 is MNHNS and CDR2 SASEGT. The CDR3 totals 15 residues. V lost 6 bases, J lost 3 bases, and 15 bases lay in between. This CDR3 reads CASSQIRGLYNEQFF. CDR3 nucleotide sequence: TGTGCCAGCAGCCAAATTCGGGGACTCTACAATGAGCAGTTCTTC.

CDR3 in amino acids: CAISESTRGGYGYTF. CDR3 DNA sequence: TGTGCCATCAGTGAGTCAACGCGGGGAGGATATGGCTACACCTTC. V and J are TRBV10-3 and TRBJ1-2; D uncertain. Germline V gene data show CDR1 as ENHRY and CDR2 as SYGVKD. V lost 0 bases, J lost 5 bases, and 13 bases lay in between. The CDR3 spans 15 residues.

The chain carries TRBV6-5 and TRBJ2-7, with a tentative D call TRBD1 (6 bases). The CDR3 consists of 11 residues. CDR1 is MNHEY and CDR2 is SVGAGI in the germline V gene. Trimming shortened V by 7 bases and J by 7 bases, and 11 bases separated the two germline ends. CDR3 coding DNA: TGTGCCAGCACCACAGGGAAGGAGCAGTACTTC. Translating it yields CASTTGKEQYF.

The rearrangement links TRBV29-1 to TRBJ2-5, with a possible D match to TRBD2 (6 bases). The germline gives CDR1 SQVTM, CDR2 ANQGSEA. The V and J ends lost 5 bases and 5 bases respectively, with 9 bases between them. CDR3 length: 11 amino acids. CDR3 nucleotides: TGCAGCGTTTCCCTAGCGGAGACCCAGTACTTC. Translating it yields CSVSLAETQYF.